What follows are 20 T cell receptor beta chains derived from one specimen sequenced in a study of CD8+ T cells in alopecia areata. Treatment here: oral pan-JAK inhibitor, 5-10 mg twice daily. Extraction of RNA preceded its reverse transcription into cDNA, which served as the sequencing template. Generated by immunoSEQ multiplex PCR, the TCRdb table keeps only in-frame clones and is missing some. The sample shows approximately 180,000 clones, around 60% of them seen only once. Sample: CD4+ T cells sorted from blood, taken around week 47, from a patient treated with tofacitinib. These receptors came from a human donor with alopecia areata.

As to this clone: Other DNA sequences in this specimen translate into the identical CDR3. This rearrangement joins TRBV7-3 to TRBJ2-3, with a weak D call TRBD1 (6 bases). Trimming left V 3 bases short and J 3 bases short, with 7 bases between. CDR3 length: 13 residues. Germline CDR1 SGHTA, CDR2 FQGTGA. CDR3 sequence reads: CASSFQGTDTQYF. CDR3 DNA: TGTGCCAGCAGCTTCCAGGGGACAGATACGCAGTATTTT.

This chain uses TRBV29-1 with TRBJ1-2; possibly TRBD1 for D (5 bases). The CDR3 totals 13 residues. Germline CDR1 is SQVTM and CDR2 is ANQGSEA. V gave up 4 bases and J gave up 1 base, with 10 bases separating them. This CDR3 is CSVVSGGNYGYTF. The CDR3 DNA sequence: TGCAGCGTTGTTTCGGGGGGTAACTATGGCTACACCTTC.

The chain carries TRBV5-6 and TRBJ1-2; 8 bases fit TRBD1. CDR3 length equals 14 residues. The germline gives CDR1 SGHDT, CDR2 YYEEEE. The V and J ends lost 4 bases and 5 bases, in that order; junction bases with no gene match: 7. DNA for the CDR3: TGTGCCAGCAGCCCGCAGGGGGCGGGATATGGCTACACCTTC. Amino acids: CASSPQGAGYGYTF.

This chain joins TRBV5-1 and TRBJ1-1, with D hard to call. CDR3 size: 9 residues. Trimming pared 2 bases from V and 10 bases from J, leaving 3 bases between. Germline CDR1 and CDR2: SGHRS and YFSETQ. CDR3 amino acids: CASSFRAFF. The CDR3 nucleotides read TGCGCCAGCAGCTTTAGAGCTTTCTTT.

The chain combines TRBV29-1 with TRBJ2-1; TRBD1 agrees at 9 bases. Germline loops: CDR1 SQVTM, CDR2 ANQGSEA. This CDR3 is built from 14 residues. V shed 6 bases and J 8 bases; nucleotides not matched to a gene: 11. The CDR3 DNA reads TGCAGCGTCACCCGGGACAGGGACGGGGATGAGCAGTTCTTC. Translated, it gives CSVTRDRDGDEQFF.

This clone appeared a few times. DNA for the CDR3: TGTGCCAGCAGCTTATTCCCGGGGACCAACGTCCTGACTTTC. Encoded protein: CASSLFPGTNVLTF. The chain combines TRBV7-2 with TRBJ2-6; D might be TRBD2 (5 bases). V gave up 2 bases and J gave up 8 bases, with 10 bases separating them. CDR3 length equals 14 residues. CDR1 and CDR2 (germline): SGHTA, FQGNSA.

The chain employs TRBV27 and TRBJ2-3, with D possibly TRBD1 on 6 matching bases. Per germline, CDR1 MNHEY and CDR2 SMNVEV (reference sequence). This CDR3 comprises 14 residues. V dropped 5 bases and J dropped 4 bases, with 13 bases sitting between them. The CDR3 nucleotides are TGTGCCAGCAGTGCGGACAGAATCTCAGATACGCAGTATTTT. Its translation is CASSADRISDTQYF.

The chain combines TRBV14 with TRBJ2-5, with 10 nucleotides matching TRBD1. This CDR3 contains 15 residues. After removal of 5 bases from V and 3 bases from J, the junction contained 6 bases not matched to a gene. Germline loops: CDR1 SGHDN, CDR2 FVKESK. CDR3 loop: CASSDIGQGEETQYF. The DNA for the CDR3 is TGTGCCAGCAGCGACATTGGACAGGGGGAAGAGACCCAGTACTTC.

The rearrangement links TRBV5-1 to TRBJ1-1, with a possible D match to TRBD1 (5 bases). This CDR3 comprises 17 residues. The germline V gene encodes CDR1 SGHRS and CDR2 YFSETQ. The ends were cut back, 0 bases at V and 2 bases at J, with 17 bases in the middle. CDR3 in amino acids: CASSLGLRGSYNTEAFF. The CDR3 nucleotides are TGCGCCAGCAGCTTGGGTCTGCGGGGGTCATATAACACTGAAGCTTTCTTT.

This clone appeared a single time. Other DNA sequences in the sample encode the same CDR3. The J gene is TRBJ1-2, the V gene TRBV30; the match to TRBD1 covers 8 bases. Germline values: CDR1 GTSNPN, CDR2 SVGIG (reference sequence). This CDR3 is built from 13 residues. With 3 bases clipped from V and 3 bases from J, the junction kept 3 bases outside the gene matches. CDR3 in amino acids: CAWSGQGDYGYTF. The CDR3 coding sequence is TGTGCCTGGAGCGGACAGGGCGACTATGGCTACACCTTC.

This chain uses TRBV30 with TRBJ1-6, with D possibly being TRBD1 (6 bases). V was trimmed by 5 bases and J by 10 bases, leaving 15 bases between them. The germline V gene has CDR1 GTSNPN and CDR2 SVGIG (reference sequence). This CDR3 has 13 residues. The CDR3 nucleotides are TGTGCCTGGTCGACAGGTAGAGCGTCACCCCTCCACTTT. Its protein product is CAWSTGRASPLHF.

J is TRBJ2-7 and V is TRBV29-1, with 9 bases fitting TRBD1. Germline CDR1 SQVTM, CDR2 ANQGSEA. V lost 6 bases and J lost 4; bases outside the gene matches: 10. This CDR3 contains 14 residues. As DNA, the CDR3 is TGCAGCGTGAAAGAAGGACAGGGGTTATACGAGCAGTACTTC. It translates to CSVKEGQGLYEQYF.

V is TRBV11-1 and J is TRBJ2-6; tentatively, D is TRBD2 (6 bases). V was pared by 5 bases and J by 6 bases, with 17 bases between. Germline loops: CDR1 SGHAT, CDR2 FQDESV (reference sequence). This CDR3 region has 16 residues. CDR3 sequence (DNA): TGTGCCAGCAGCCGCGGGACCTCCGAGGTGGCCAACGTCCTGACTTTC. This codes for CASSRGTSEVANVLTF.

There are a few counts of this clone. V gene TRBV7-6 combines with J gene TRBJ1-1; D ambiguous. V gave up 2 bases and J gave up 1 base, with 8 bases separating them. CDR3 length equals 14 residues. Germline values: CDR1 SGHVS, CDR2 FNYEAQ. The CDR3 DNA is TGTGCCAGCAGCTTAATGCGGCAGAACACTGAAGCTTTCTTT. Translated, it gives CASSLMRQNTEAFF.

This clone was recorded a few times. The chain is built from TRBV29-1 and TRBJ1-2; possibly TRBD1 for D (6 bases). V was shortened by 4 bases and J by 7 bases, with 16 bases between the two germline ends. The CDR3 is 13 residues long. The germline V gene has CDR1 SQVTM and CDR2 ANQGSEA. CDR3 sequence reads: CSVAGTNIFGYTF. In DNA form, the CDR3 reads TGCAGCGTTGCCGGGACAAACATCTTTGGCTACACCTTC.

The gene calls are TRBV5-1 and TRBJ2-2; 13 bases are shared with TRBD2. The ends lost 4 bases at V and 9 bases at J; junction bases unmatched: 9. CDR3 length equals 16 residues. The germline CDR1 and CDR2 sequences are SGHRS and YFSETQ. In DNA form, the CDR3 reads TGCGCCAGCAGCCATCCCGGGACTAGCGGGGCCAGGGAGCTGTTTTTT. Translation gives CASSHPGTSGARELFF.

The chain couples TRBV7-2 to TRBJ2-6; tentative D call: TRBD1 (6 bases). This CDR3 contains 14 residues. The V end was cut by 5 bases, the J end by 4 bases, with 9 bases between. The germline gives CDR1 SGHTA, CDR2 FQGNSA. Here the CDR3 reads CASSTGSGANVLTF. The CDR3 bases are TGTGCCAGCAGCACAGGGAGCGGGGCCAACGTCCTGACTTTC.

The V gene is TRBV10-3, the J gene TRBJ1-2; no clear D gene. This CDR3 comprises 14 residues. The germline CDR1 and CDR2 sequences are ENHRY and SYGVKD. V lost 4 bases, J lost 1 base, and 10 bases lay in between. CDR3 protein: CAISAQDGNYGYTF. DNA of the CDR3: TGTGCCATCAGTGCCCAGGATGGTAACTATGGCTACACCTTC.

J is TRBJ1-5 and V is TRBV6-6; D may be TRBD1 (5 bases). The CDR3 runs to 16 residues. Germline V lookup: CDR1 MNHNY, CDR2 SVGAGI (reference sequence). Between the trimmed V and J ends, which lost 6 bases and 1 base, there was a span of 16 bases. CDR3 DNA sequence: TGTGCCAGCAGGTGGGGGAGGGTCGGGAGCAATCAGCCCCAGCATTTT. Protein sequence: CASRWGRVGSNQPQHF.

This clone was observed once. The V call is TRBV7-3, the J call TRBJ2-3, with TRBD2 identical over 10 bases. Germline loops: CDR1 SGHTA, CDR2 FQGTGA. There are 15 residues in the CDR3. V trimming: 5 bases; J trimming: 3 bases; junction bases outside the gene matches: 5. Here the CDR3 DNA reads TGTGCCAGCAGCGCCAGCGGGGGGGCGACAGATACGCAGTATTTT. Translation: CASSASGGATDTQYF.